The 26 T cell receptor beta chains below all came from one sample that was sequenced in a study of T-cell memory formation after mild COVID-19. One entry per CDR3 protein, called by TCRdb with MiXCR from the 5' RACE reads. The sample shows approximately 60,000 distinct CDR3 sequences, over 7.5% of them seen only once. Sequencing was performed on PBMCs or a T cell subset sorted from them (not recorded which). Source of these receptors: a man aged 18 to 30 who had mild COVID-19 (a few samples of this study predate the infection). Cell type and time point are not known.

This clonotype was detected ten times or more. The chain is built from TRBV20-1 and TRBJ2-5; D is possibly TRBD2 (5 bases). CDR1 and CDR2 (germline): DFQATT, SNEGSKA (reference sequence). Deletions cut 0 bases from V and 4 bases from J, with 9 bases between. The CDR3 extends over 13 amino acids. Written as DNA, the CDR3 is TGCAGTGCTAGAGATATCGGGGTAGAGACCCAGTACTTC. Translated: CSARDIGVETQYF.

This chain uses TRBV7-9 with TRBJ2-5, with 8 bases matching TRBD1. CDR3 length: 14 residues. The germline gives CDR1 SEHNR, CDR2 FQNEAQ (reference sequence). Trimming at V came to 5 bases and at J to 7 bases, leaving 9 bases not matched to a gene. The CDR3 nucleotides read TGTGCCAGCAGCCTACCAGGGGGCGCGTTGACCCAGTACTTC. This sequence encodes CASSLPGGALTQYF.

This clonotype was observed many times. V gene TRBV7-3 combines with J gene TRBJ1-1; no definite D call. V was trimmed by 5 bases and J by 4 bases, leaving 14 bases between them. Looked up from germline, CDR1 is SGHTA and CDR2 is FQGTGA. CDR3 size: 14 residues. In DNA, the CDR3 is TGTGCCAGCAGCCAGACGAGGCAAGGCACTGAAGCTTTCTTT. Translation: CASSQTRQGTEAFF.

This clonotype was detected many times. The genes are TRBV7-8 and TRBJ2-6; D is uncertain. Trimming removed 5 bases at V and 3 bases at J, with 14 bases between. The CDR3 extends over 16 amino acids. Per germline, CDR1 SGHVS and CDR2 FQNEAQ. The CDR3 reads CASSLGPAYGANVLTF. The DNA of the CDR3 is TGTGCCAGCAGCCTAGGGCCTGCCTATGGGGCCAACGTCCTGACTTTC.

V is TRBV4-1 and J is TRBJ2-3; the D gene is possibly TRBD1 (6 bases). The germline gives CDR1 MGHRA, CDR2 YSYEKL. There are 16 residues in the CDR3. V was clipped by 0 bases and J by 0 bases, with 10 bases between them. For the CDR3, the DNA is TGCGCCAGCAGCCAAGAGGGACAACCTAGCACAGATACGCAGTATTTT. Amino acids: CASSQEGQPSTDTQYF.

This clonotype was seen more than once but under ten times. V usage is TRBV6-1 and J usage is TRBJ2-1; tentative D call: TRBD1 (5 bases). CDR3 length: 12 residues. Germline CDR1 MNHNS, CDR2 SASEGT. Trimming shortened V by 11 bases and J by 8 bases, and 16 bases separated the two germline ends. The CDR3 DNA reads as TGTGCCTGCAACCAGGGATCGGATGAGCAGTTCTTC. Residues: CACNQGSDEQFF.

There are many counts of this clonotype. The chain links TRBV12-3 or TRBV12-4 to TRBJ1-2; D gene unclear. The CDR3 consists of 15 residues. Trimming removed 7 bases from V and 3 bases from J, with 18 bases in between. The CDR3 DNA reads TGTGCCAGCACCTATGACCTTTTGCGGTACTATGGCTACACCTTC. It yields the protein CASTYDLLRYYGYTF.

Written as DNA, the CDR3 is TGTGCCAGCAGCCTGCTCGAGAGGGAGACCCAGTACTTC. Protein sequence: CASSLLERETQYF. The chain carries TRBV12-3 or TRBV12-4 and TRBJ2-5; no firm D call. The CDR3 spans 13 residues. V lost 6 bases and J lost 5, with 13 bases in between.

Ten or more counts support this clonotype. This chain joins TRBV29-1 and TRBJ2-1, with 12 bases that match TRBD2. Unmatched junction bases numbered 9, after V lost 8 bases and J lost 7 bases. The germline gives CDR1 SQVTM, CDR2 ANQGSEA. There are 14 residues in the CDR3. DNA for the CDR3: TGCAGCACCTGGAAGACTAGCGGGGGAAATGAGCAGTTCTTC. Translated, it gives CSTWKTSGGNEQFF.

The chain uses TRBV4-2 and TRBJ2-3, with TRBD1 identical over 10 bases. The junction had 10 bases not matched to a gene; V was cut back by 3 bases and J by 4 bases. From germline, CDR1 is LGHNA and CDR2 YNFKEQ. The CDR3 is 17 residues long. CDR3 nucleotides: TGTGCCAGCAGCCAGACCGGGACAGGGGATGGGGCAGATACGCAGTATTTT. This sequence encodes CASSQTGTGDGADTQYF.

This clonotype turned up a few times. The chain joins TRBV15 to TRBJ2-1; the D gene is possibly TRBD1 (6 bases). The germline V gene encodes CDR1 LNHNV and CDR2 YYDKDF (reference sequence). V gave up 0 bases and J gave up 6 bases, with 12 bases separating them. The CDR3 extends over 15 amino acids. DNA of the CDR3: TGTGCCACCAGCAGAGAGAGGACAGTCTCCAATGAGCAGTTCTTC. This encodes CATSRERTVSNEQFF.

This chain joins TRBV19 and TRBJ1-1; D is unclear. The germline CDR1 and CDR2 sequences are LNHDA and SQIVND (reference sequence). The CDR3 consists of 16 residues. Between the trimmed V and J ends, which lost 3 bases and 1 base, there was a span of 15 bases. The CDR3 reads CASSIHRGFQNTEAFF. Here the CDR3 DNA reads TGTGCCAGTAGTATCCATCGGGGTTTTCAGAACACTGAAGCTTTCTTT.

V gene TRBV7-2 combines with J gene TRBJ1-2; D is possibly TRBD1 (5 bases). Trimming cost V 5 bases and J 4 bases, with 17 bases left between them. Germline V gene lookup returns CDR1 SGHTA and CDR2 FQGNSA. The CDR3 has 15 residues. The chain's CDR3 is CASSLNWDPTYGYTF. CDR3 sequence (DNA): TGTGCCAGCAGCCTGAATTGGGACCCCACCTATGGCTACACCTTC.

There are a few counts of this clonotype. The V gene is TRBV7-2, the J gene TRBJ2-2, with a weak D call TRBD2 (7 bases). V was cut by 5 bases and J by 2 bases, with 15 bases left in between. Looked up from germline, CDR1 is SGHTA and CDR2 is FQGNSA. The CDR3 length is 16 residues. CDR3 sequence reads: CASSVAGAQNTGELFF. The CDR3 nucleotides read TGTGCCAGCAGCGTGGCGGGGGCTCAAAACACCGGGGAGCTGTTTTTT.

This clonotype was seen a few times. The chain has TRBV20-1 and TRBJ1-6; 8 bases map to TRBD1. V trimming: 6 bases; J trimming: 10 bases; junction bases outside the gene matches: 14. This CDR3 contains 15 residues. Germline-derived CDR1 and CDR2 are DFQATT and SNEGSKA (reference sequence). In DNA, the CDR3 is TGCAGTGCCCGGACCTTACAGGGGGAGGGCTCACCCCTCCACTTT. Translation: CSARTLQGEGSPLHF.

This clonotype has at least ten counts. The genes are TRBV9 and TRBJ2-2, with 9 positions matching TRBD1. The CDR3 consists of 15 residues. Looked up from germline, CDR1 is SGDLS and CDR2 is YYNGEE. V dropped 0 bases and J dropped 6; count of bases not matched to a gene: 3. CDR3 amino acids: CASSVEQGASGELFF. The CDR3 DNA reads as TGTGCCAGCAGCGTAGAACAGGGGGCTTCCGGGGAGCTGTTTTTT.

This clonotype was counted a few times. The chain carries TRBV6-4 and TRBJ1-6; 10 bases align to TRBD1. Germline V gives CDR1 MRHNA, CDR2 SNTAGT. J was trimmed by 5 bases and V by 5 bases; bases with no gene match: 9. This CDR3 is built from 17 residues. CDR3 coding DNA: TGTGCCAGCAGTCACCCTGGACAGGGGGAAAATAATTCACCCCTCCACTTT. Its translation: CASSHPGQGENNSPLHF.

V is TRBV7-9 and J is TRBJ2-5; the D gene is possibly TRBD2 (6 bases). This CDR3 is built from 15 residues. Trimming cost V 5 bases and J 2 bases, with 15 bases left between them. Germline V gene sequence: CDR1 SEHNR, CDR2 FQNEAQ (reference sequence). The CDR3 region is CASSPKTRLQETQYF. The CDR3, as DNA: TGTGCCAGCAGCCCCAAGACTAGGCTACAAGAGACCCAGTACTTC.

This clonotype was seen a handful of times. This chain links TRBV18 with TRBJ2-7, with 7 bases aligning to TRBD1. Germline V gene lookup returns CDR1 KGHSH and CDR2 LQKENI. V shed 5 bases and J 0 bases; nucleotides not matched to a gene: 4. The length of the CDR3 is 14 residues. CDR3 region: CASSIGTASYEQYF. The CDR3, as DNA: TGTGCCAGCTCAATCGGGACAGCCTCCTACGAGCAGTACTTC.

The chain recombines TRBV29-1 with TRBJ1-2; perhaps TRBD1 as D (5 bases). CDR1 and CDR2 from the germline V gene are SQVTM and ANQGSEA. The CDR3 loop spans 10 amino acids. V lost 5 bases to trimming and J lost 8 bases, with 9 bases between them. Here the CDR3 DNA reads TGCAGCGTTTTACAGGACGGCTACACCTTC. It specifies CSVLQDGYTF.

This clonotype was seen a few times. The chain joins TRBV29-1 to TRBJ2-3; TRBD1 might be the D (5 bases). This CDR3 region has 15 residues. The V end was cut by 5 bases, the J end by 1 base, with 16 bases between. Germline values: CDR1 SQVTM, CDR2 ANQGSEA. CDR3 nucleotides: TGCAGCGTTACCACGACCAGGGCAGGCACAGATACGCAGTATTTT. Protein product: CSVTTTRAGTDTQYF.

The V call is TRBV12-3 or TRBV12-4, the J call TRBJ1-1; D gene unclear. CDR3 length: 12 residues. V lost 2 bases, J lost 4 bases, and 5 bases lay in between. The CDR3 sequence is CASSLMSTEAFF. The DNA of the CDR3 is TGTGCCAGCAGTTTAATGAGCACTGAAGCTTTCTTT.

This clonotype was seen a handful of times. The chain recombines TRBV6-5 with TRBJ2-7; TRBD2 is a possible D gene (6 bases). Germline loops: CDR1 MNHEY, CDR2 SVGAGI. There are 16 residues in the CDR3. Trimming stripped 6 bases from V and 0 bases from J, with 18 bases between. DNA for the CDR3: TGTGCCAGCAGCTCCACCTGGGGGGTGGGCTCCTACGAGCAGTACTTC. Protein: CASSSTWGVGSYEQYF.

This clonotype was picked up many times. This chain uses TRBV10-3 with TRBJ2-2; a weak D match, TRBD2 (5 bases). Looked up from germline, CDR1 is ENHRY and CDR2 is SYGVKD. Trimming removed 10 bases from V and 1 base from J, with 13 bases in between. The CDR3 is 14 residues long. The CDR3: CATWTSMNTGELFF. CDR3 nucleotides: TGTGCCACCTGGACTTCTATGAACACCGGGGAGCTGTTTTTT.

The sample holds a few counts of this clonotype. The rearrangement joins TRBV4-3 to TRBJ1-4, with 12 nucleotides matching TRBD1. Trimming took 0 bases from V and 10 from J; bases not matched to a gene: 3. This CDR3 spans 15 amino acids. The germline gives CDR1 LGHNA, CDR2 YSLEER. CDR3 sequence: CASSQERDRGRKLFF. The CDR3 DNA sequence: TGCGCCAGCAGCCAAGAACGGGACAGGGGGCGAAAACTGTTTTTT.

This rearrangement joins TRBV7-2 to TRBJ2-1; D not certain. CDR1 and CDR2 from the germline V gene are SGHTA and FQGNSA. Trimming took 0 bases from V and 0 from J, leaving 6 bases between them. The CDR3 runs 15 residues. The CDR3 DNA is TGTGCCAGCAGCTTAGCGGAGCGCTCCTACAATGAGCAGTTCTTC. It specifies CASSLAERSYNEQFF.